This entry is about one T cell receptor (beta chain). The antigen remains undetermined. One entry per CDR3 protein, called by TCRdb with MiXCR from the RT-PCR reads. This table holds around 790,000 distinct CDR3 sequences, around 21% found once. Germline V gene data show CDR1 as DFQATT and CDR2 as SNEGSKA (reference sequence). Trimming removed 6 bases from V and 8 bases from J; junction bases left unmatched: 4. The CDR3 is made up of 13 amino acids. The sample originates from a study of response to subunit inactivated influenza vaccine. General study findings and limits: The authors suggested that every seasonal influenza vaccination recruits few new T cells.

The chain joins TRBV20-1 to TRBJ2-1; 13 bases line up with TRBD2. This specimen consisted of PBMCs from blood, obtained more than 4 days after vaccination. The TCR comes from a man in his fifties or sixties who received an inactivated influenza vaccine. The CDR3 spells CSATSGGVYEQFF. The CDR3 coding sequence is TGCAGTGCAACTAGCGGGGGGGTCTATGAGCAGTTCTTC.